These T cell receptor beta chains were read from a single sample in a study of cytomegalovirus exposure and HLA in healthy donors. Sequencing was performed with immunoSEQ multiplex PCR; in TCRdb, only in-frame clones are kept and a portion is missing. The sample lists about 160,000 clones, roughly 84% occurring once. The source material was PBMCs. Receptors originate from a man younger than 35 in good health and CMV-seropositive. Both conserved end residues are part of each CDR3. A D gene is named only where the DNA matches it firmly. Part of the rows lack a size; the others show once, few, many or a class for expanded clones.

. | TRBJ2-1 | TRBV2 | . | CASSARPENEQFF | TGTGCCAGCAGCGCCCGCCCCGAGAATGAGCAGTTCTTC
. | TRBJ2-3 | TRBV18 | . | CASSPPNRTSTDTQYF | TGTGCCAGCTCACCACCGAACAGAACTAGCACAGATACGCAGTATTTT
. | TRBJ2-3 | TRBV2 | few | CATKAESTDTQYF | TGTGCCACCAAAGCGGAGAGCACAGATACGCAGTATTTT
TRBD2 | TRBJ2-5 | TRBV28 | . | CASSPASGGKETQYF | TGTGCCAGCAGCCCCGCTAGCGGGGGGAAAGAGACCCAGTACTTC
. | TRBJ1-5 | TRBV5-8 | once | CAAGGAQPQHF | TGTGCGGCGGGGGGTGCACAGCCCCAGCATTTT
. | TRBJ1-1 | TRBV13 | . | CASSLDGAGAEAFF | TGTGCCAGCAGCTTAGACGGGGCAGGGGCTGAAGCTTTCTTT
. | TRBJ1-3 | TRBV6-5 | . | CASSYRGSSGNTIYF | TGTGCCAGCAGTTACCGGGGAAGCTCTGGAAACACCATATATTTT
. | TRBJ1-2 | TRBV29-1 | . | CSVGGGPLNYGYTF | TGCAGCGTTGGGGGAGGGCCCCTAAACTATGGCTACACCTTC
. | TRBJ2-7 | TRBV10-3 | . | CAISIQRTYEQYF | TGTGCCATCAGTATACAGAGAACCTACGAGCAGTACTTC
. | TRBJ2-2 | TRBV27 | . | CASSYDLLPAGELFF | TGTGCCAGCAGTTACGACTTATTACCCGCCGGGGAGCTGTTTTTT
TRBD2 | TRBJ2-3 | TRBV6-4 | . | CASSFTSGADTQYF | TGTGCCAGCAGCTTTACTAGCGGGGCAGATACGCAGTATTTT
. | TRBJ1-4 | TRBV5-5 | . | CASSPLLDEKLFF | TGTGCCAGCAGCCCCCTTCTCGATGAAAAACTGTTTTTT
. | TRBJ2-7 | TRBV11-2 | once | CASSLVKDSSYEQYF | TGTGCCAGCAGCTTAGTCAAGGACAGCTCCTACGAGCAGTACTTC
TRBD1 | TRBJ2-4 | TRBV7-2 | . | CASSTPGQLAKNIQYF | TGTGCCAGCAGCACACCGGGACAGCTAGCCAAAAACATTCAGTACTTC
. | TRBJ2-5 | TRBV10-3 | . | CAISDVQGRETQYF | TGTGCCATCAGTGATGTCCAGGGGCGAGAGACCCAGTACTTC
. | TRBJ1-6 | TRBV7-2 | . | CASSLEVSRGSPLHF | TGTGCCAGCAGCTTAGAGGTCAGCCGGGGTTCACCCCTCCACTTT
. | TRBJ1-4 | TRBV2 | . | CASRSQGITNEKLFF | TGTGCCAGCAGGTCCCAGGGTATAACTAATGAAAAACTGTTTTTT
. | TRBJ2-3 | TRBV4-2 | . | CASSSGTAGADTQYF | TGTGCCAGCAGCTCTGGGACCGCGGGGGCGGATACGCAGTATTTT
TRBD1 | TRBJ1-5 | TRBV19 | . | CASSIGQGIPSQPQHF | TGTGCCAGTAGTATTGGACAGGGAATCCCCAGTCAGCCCCAGCATTTT
. | TRBJ1-1 | TRBV13 | . | CASSLAGWYDTEAFF | TGTGCCAGCAGCTTAGCAGGGTGGTACGACACTGAAGCTTTCTTT
. | TRBJ2-5 | TRBV5-1 | . | CASRGRTGSEQETQYF | TGCGCCAGCAGGGGCCGCACAGGGTCCGAACAAGAGACCCAGTACTTC
. | TRBJ2-7 | TRBV6-5 | . | CASSGQSLASYEQYF | TGTGCCAGCAGTGGACAGAGTCTCGCGTCCTACGAGCAGTACTTC
. | TRBJ2-2 | TRBV7-3 | . | CASSRETGELFF | TGTGCCAGCAGCCGGGAAACCGGGGAGCTGTTTTTT
TRBD2 | TRBJ2-7 | TRBV7-2 | few | CASSLAQGGGYEQYF | TGTGCCAGCAGCTTAGCGCAGGGCGGGGGCTACGAGCAGTACTTC
. | TRBJ2-7 | TRBV5-1 | . | CASSGQTGAYEQYF | TGCGCCAGCAGCGGGCAGACAGGTGCCTACGAGCAGTACTTC
TRBD2 | TRBJ2-2 | TRBV7-9 | . | CASSYWDYHTGELFF | TGTGCCAGCAGCTATTGGGACTATCACACCGGGGAGCTGTTTTTT
TRBD1 | TRBJ2-7 | TRBV6-5 | . | CASSRDRGRVQYF | TGTGCCAGCAGCCGGGACAGGGGTAGAGTGCAGTACTTC
. | TRBJ2-1 | TRBV19 | . | CASSIGGLYNEQFF | TGTGCCAGTAGTATAGGGGGACTCTACAATGAGCAGTTCTTC
. | TRBJ2-2 | TRBV2 | once | CASSEGTVVVTGELFF | TGTGCCAGCAGTGAAGGGACAGTGGTAGTCACCGGGGAGCTGTTTTTT
. | TRBJ1-5 | TRBV19 | once | CASSIQKGSSRSGGQPQHF | TGTGCCAGTAGTATACAGAAGGGGAGTAGTCGGTCCGGGGGTCAGCCCCAGCATTTT
TRBD1 | TRBJ2-2 | TRBV11-2 | . | CASSLDRGRSGELFF | TGTGCCAGCAGCTTGGACAGGGGGCGCTCCGGGGAGCTGTTTTTT
TRBD1 | TRBJ2-5 | TRBV27 | . | CASSGGQGWETQYF | TGTGCCAGCAGTGGCGGACAGGGATGGGAGACCCAGTACTTC
. | TRBJ2-7 | TRBV14 | . | CASSQQGSYEQYF | TGTGCCAGCAGCCAACAGGGATCCTACGAGCAGTACTTC
. | TRBJ2-5 | TRBV7-7 | . | CASTALSETQYF | TGTGCTAGCACTGCCTTGAGCGAGACCCAGTACTTC
TRBD2 | TRBJ2-2 | TRBV16 | . | CASSQSSSGGTGELFF | TGTGCCAGCAGCCAATCATCTAGCGGGGGAACCGGGGAGCTGTTTTTT
. | TRBJ1-1 | TRBV28 | . | CASSFGQDMNTEAFF | TGTGCCAGCAGTTTTGGGCAGGACATGAACACTGAAGCTTTCTTT
. | TRBJ1-1 | TRBV5-5 | . | CASSLDPGRTEAFF | TGTGCCAGCAGCTTGGATCCAGGTCGCACTGAAGCTTTCTTT
TRBD2 | TRBJ2-2 | TRBV25-1 | once | CASSRPLLAGGSGELFF | TGTGCCAGCAGTCGACCCCTTCTAGCGGGGGGATCCGGGGAGCTGTTTTTT
. | TRBJ2-5 | TRBV14 | . | CASSQRAPQETQYF | TGTGCCAGCAGCCAGCGGGCCCCGCAAGAGACCCAGTACTTC
. | TRBJ2-5 | TRBV5-1 | . | CASSLFSGPLQETQYF | TGCGCCAGCAGCTTGTTCTCTGGGCCCTTACAAGAGACCCAGTACTTC
. | TRBJ1-2 | TRBV14 | . | CASSQGSGIQIYGYTF | TGTGCCAGCAGCCAGGGATCGGGGATCCAAATCTATGGCTACACCTTC
TRBD1 | TRBJ1-6 | TRBV7-2 | . | CASSAPGQAYSNSPLHF | TGTGCCAGCAGCGCCCCGGGACAGGCCTATTCCAATTCACCCCTCCACTTT
. | TRBJ2-7 | TRBV27 | . | CASSFAGPYEQYF | TGTGCCAGCAGTTTCGCGGGACCCTACGAGCAGTACTTC
. | TRBJ1-6 | TRBV12-5 | . | CASGFGDSPLHF | TGTGCTAGTGGTTTCGGGGATTCACCCCTCCACTTT
TRBD1 | TRBJ1-4 | TRBV4-2 | . | CASSQATGGAEKLFF | TGTGCCAGCAGCCAAGCGACAGGGGGCGCTGAAAAACTGTTTTTT
. | TRBJ1-1 | TRBV10-3 | . | CAISDRAKDTEAFF | TGTGCCATCAGTGACAGGGCGAAGGACACTGAAGCTTTCTTT
. | TRBJ2-1 | TRBV5-6 | . | CASSLRAPTSSYNEQFF | TGTGCCAGCAGCCTGCGGGCTCCCACGAGCTCCTACAATGAGCAGTTCTTC
TRBD1 | TRBJ1-5 | TRBV6-5 | . | CASSSHRTGAQHF | TGTGCCAGCAGTTCGCATCGGACAGGGGCCCAGCATTTT
TRBD1 | TRBJ1-2 | TRBV5-1 | . | CASSFTGGPYGYTF | TGCGCCAGCAGCTTCACAGGGGGGCCCTATGGCTACACCTTC
. | TRBJ1-2 | TRBV19 | . | CASSIAVNYGYTF | TGTGCCAGTAGTATAGCCGTAAACTATGGCTACACCTTC
. | TRBJ1-2 | TRBV10-3 | . | CAISSPAYGYTF | TGTGCCATCAGTTCCCCCGCGTATGGCTACACCTTC
TRBD2 | TRBJ2-7 | TRBV5-5 | . | CASSLAWAGGPSSYEQYF | TGTGCCAGCAGCTTGGCCTGGGCGGGGGGGCCTAGTTCCTACGAGCAGTACTTC
. | TRBJ1-2 | TRBV5-4 | . | CASSARSAGQNYGYTF | TGTGCCAGCAGCGCGCGATCGGCAGGGCAGAACTATGGCTACACCTTC
. | TRBJ2-7 | TRBV29-1 | few | CSVLYGYEQYF | TGCAGCGTTCTATACGGCTACGAGCAGTACTTC
TRBD2 | TRBJ2-1 | TRBV28 | . | CARDRLAGPGGNEQFF | TGTGCCAGGGACCGACTAGCGGGGCCAGGGGGGAATGAGCAGTTCTTC
. | TRBJ1-5 | TRBV19 | . | CASSPPGLSAGPQHF | TGTGCCAGTAGCCCGCCGGGACTTTCTGCGGGGCCCCAGCATTTT
. | TRBJ1-5 | TRBV7-6 | . | CAVGRGSGNQPQHF | TGTGCCGTCGGGCGGGGGTCGGGGAATCAGCCCCAGCATTTT
. | TRBJ1-3 | TRBV4-3 | few | CASSQDRGNTIYF | TGCGCCAGCAGCCAAGATAGAGGAAACACCATATATTTT
. | TRBJ1-2 | TRBV4-3 | once | CASSQEPSLQGPYGYTF | TGCGCCAGCAGCCAAGAACCTTCCTTACAGGGACCCTATGGCTACACCTTC
TRBD2 | TRBJ2-7 | TRBV6-5 | once | CASSLAGITYEQYF | TGTGCCAGCAGTCTAGCGGGGATTACCTACGAGCAGTACTTC